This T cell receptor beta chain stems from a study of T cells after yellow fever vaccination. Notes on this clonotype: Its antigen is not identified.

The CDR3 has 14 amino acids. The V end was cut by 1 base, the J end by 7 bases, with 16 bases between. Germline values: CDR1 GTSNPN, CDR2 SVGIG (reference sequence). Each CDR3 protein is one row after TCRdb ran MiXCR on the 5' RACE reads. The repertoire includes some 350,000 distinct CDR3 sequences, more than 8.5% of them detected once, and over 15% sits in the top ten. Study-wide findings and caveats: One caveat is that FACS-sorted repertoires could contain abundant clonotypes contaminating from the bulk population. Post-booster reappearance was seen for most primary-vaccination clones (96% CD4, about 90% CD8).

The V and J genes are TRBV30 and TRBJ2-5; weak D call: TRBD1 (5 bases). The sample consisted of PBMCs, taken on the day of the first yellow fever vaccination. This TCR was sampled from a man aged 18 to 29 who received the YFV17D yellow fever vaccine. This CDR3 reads CAWSDRKDMGTQYF. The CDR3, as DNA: TGTGCCTGGAGTGACAGGAAGGACATGGGGACCCAGTACTTC.